What follows are 21 T cell receptor beta chains derived from one specimen sequenced in a study of breast tumors, draining lymph nodes, adjacent tissues. Axillary draining lymph nodes of breast cancer patients supplied the node samples. In TCRdb, the multiplex PCR reads were re-called with MiXCR into one record per CDR3 protein. The sample includes approximately 230,000 distinct CDR3 sequences, 30% to 35% seen only once; the top ten take approximately 3.7%. The material sequenced was axillary lymph node tissue. Source of these receptors: a female donor with breast cancer. Some clones in this sample may be carry-over from other donors' samples.

The table lists this clonotype with many counts. The V gene is TRBV5-5, the J gene TRBJ1-3; D is uncertain. CDR1 is SGHKS, CDR2 YYEKEE, per germline (reference sequence). The germline V and J ends were trimmed by 4 bases and 4 bases, with 18 bases remaining between them. This CDR3 has 16 amino acids. The DNA of the CDR3 is TGTGCCAGCAGCCTCCGGACGGTCGTAGGAGGAAACACCATATATTTT. This sequence encodes CASSLRTVVGGNTIYF.

Points on this clonotype: This may arise from a read error, as a much more abundant clone is one base away. V usage is TRBV4-1 and J usage is TRBJ2-1; 7 positions agree with TRBD2. Trimming took 4 bases from V and 9 from J; bases not matched to a gene: 12. This CDR3 has 15 amino acids. The germline V gene encodes CDR1 MGHRA and CDR2 YSYEKL. In DNA, the CDR3 is TGCGCCAGCAGCCGGCCCACCGGGGGGTTTAGTGAGCAGTTCTTC. Residues: CASSRPTGGFSEQFF.

In this sample, this clonotype turned up many times. The chain couples TRBV11-2 to TRBJ2-2, with 7 nucleotides matching TRBD2. Germline V CDR1 and CDR2: SGHAT, FQNNGV. Losses at the gene ends were 0 bases for V and 5 bases for J; bases not matched to a gene: 12. The CDR3 runs to 18 residues. Written as DNA, the CDR3 is TGTGCCAGCAGCTTAGATAGTCGGGGGAGGGCCCAAACCGGGGAGCTGTTTTTT. Translation: CASSLDSRGRAQTGELFF.

The V and J genes are TRBV6-6 and TRBJ2-3; D possibly corresponds to TRBD2 (6 bases). Trimming cost V 5 bases and J 4 bases, with 16 bases left between them. The CDR3 totals 15 residues. CDR1 MNHNY and CDR2 SVGAGI come from the germline V gene (reference sequence). CDR3 region: CASSHGGRGSDTQYF. The CDR3, as DNA: TGTGCCAGCAGTCACGGGGGTCGGGGTTCAGATACGCAGTATTTT.

Turning to this clonotype: A read error is likely, as this CDR3 ends without the conserved phenylalanine or tryptophan. The chain links TRBV19 to TRBJ2-5; 11 bases are a match to TRBD1. From germline, CDR1 is LNHDA and CDR2 SQIVND (reference sequence). CDR3 size: 16 residues. V trimming: 5 bases; J trimming: 1 base; junction bases outside the gene matches: 6. Here the CDR3 DNA reads TGTGCCAGTAGTGCCGCCGGGACAGGGGGCCAAGAGACCCAGTACTCC. Its translation is CASSAAGTGGQETQYS.

At least ten counts were recorded for this clonotype. V is TRBV10-3 and J is TRBJ1-4, with D maybe TRBD1 (6 bases). Per the germline V gene, CDR1 is ENHRY and CDR2 is SYGVKD. Trimming pared 2 bases from V and 3 bases from J, leaving 10 bases between. This CDR3 has 15 residues. This CDR3 is CAISERGGANEKLFF. CDR3 bases: TGTGCCATCAGTGAGAGGGGGGGCGCTAATGAAAAACTGTTTTTT.

To note about this clonotype: A read error may explain this, as a much larger clone is one base away. This rearrangement joins TRBV3-1 to TRBJ2-3; 8 nucleotides agree with TRBD2. Germline-derived CDR1 and CDR2 are LGHDT and YNNKEL (reference sequence). The CDR3 contains 15 residues. J lost 5 bases, V lost 2 bases, and 6 bases had no gene match. The CDR3 region is CASSQPGLGRDTQYF. CDR3 bases: TGTGCCAGCAGCCAACCGGGACTAGGGAGAGATACGCAGTATTTT.

The V and J genes are TRBV10-3 and TRBJ2-7; no firm D call. Germline CDR1 and CDR2: ENHRY and SYGVKD. The CDR3 spans 13 residues. Trimming removed 2 bases at V and 3 bases at J, with 8 bases between. DNA of the CDR3: TGTGCCATCAGTGAGGAGGCCTTCTACGAGCAGTACTTC. It specifies CAISEEAFYEQYF.

The gene calls are TRBV19 and TRBJ1-4; 7 bases are shared with TRBD1. The CDR3 loop spans 19 amino acids. The germline gives CDR1 LNHDA, CDR2 SQIVND (reference sequence). V lost 6 bases and J lost 7; bases outside the gene matches: 23. CDR3 sequence reads: CASSRSAPDTQGVGEKLFF. For the CDR3, the DNA is TGTGCCAGTAGCAGGTCGGCCCCAGATACGCAGGGGGTGGGTGAAAAACTGTTTTTT.

This clonotype was observed many times. The rearrangement joins TRBV20-1 to TRBJ2-5, with D possibly being TRBD1 (6 bases). This CDR3 has 12 amino acids. V was shortened by 6 bases and J by 4 bases, with 12 bases between the two germline ends. CDR1 is DFQATT and CDR2 is SNEGSKA in the germline V gene (reference sequence). CDR3 region: CSAGRGAETQYF. In DNA, the CDR3 is TGCAGTGCGGGCAGGGGCGCAGAGACCCAGTACTTC.

Details on this clonotype: This could be a read error, since a much larger clone is one nucleotide away. J is TRBJ1-5 and V is TRBV6-6; unclear D gene. This CDR3 has 14 residues. From germline, CDR1 is MNHNY and CDR2 SVGAGI (reference sequence). CDR3 nucleotides: TGTGCCAGCAGTTATCTCAGCAGCAATCGGCCCCAGCATTTT. Encoded protein: CASSYLSSNRPQHF.

A note on this clonotype: Being one base from a much bigger clone, this may be a read error. This CDR3 is CASSLSQCTDTQYF. The CDR3 DNA is TGTGCCAGCAGTTTATCACAGTGCACAGATACGCAGTATTTT. This chain joins TRBV6-5 and TRBJ2-3; D is ambiguous. Germline V CDR1 and CDR2: MNHEY, SVGAGI. The length of the CDR3 is 14 residues. V was clipped by 4 bases and J by 1 base, with 9 bases between them.

In regard to this clonotype: Sequence at one end of the junction differs from germline and may be a read error. The chain uses TRBV11-3 and TRBJ1-2; D uncertain. Germline V gives CDR1 SGHNT, CDR2 YENEEA. The CDR3 consists of 11 residues. The CDR3 nucleotides read TGTGCCGGCAGCCTTAACTATGGCTCCACCTTC. It codes for CAGSLNYGSTF.

This clonotype was recorded at least ten times. J is TRBJ2-1 and V is TRBV7-3; TRBD1 agrees at 8 bases. The V gene end was trimmed by 2 bases and the J gene end by 9 bases; junction bases not matched to a gene: 3. Looked up from germline, CDR1 is SGHTA and CDR2 is FQGTGA. The CDR3 is 13 residues long. This chain's CDR3 is CASSLLQGVEQFF. CDR3 nucleotide sequence: TGTGCCAGCAGCTTATTACAGGGGGTTGAGCAGTTCTTC.

This clonotype was recorded at least ten times. V is TRBV9 and J is TRBJ2-3; 7 bases agree with TRBD1. The CDR3 sequence is 14 residues long. Germline V CDR1 and CDR2: SGDLS, YYNGEE. Trimming removed 0 bases from V and 9 bases from J; junction bases left unmatched: 7. The CDR3 sequence: CASSVEWAGGTQYF. DNA of the CDR3: TGTGCCAGCAGCGTAGAGTGGGCAGGGGGAACGCAGTATTTT.

As for this clonotype: Since a much larger clone is just one base distant, this may be a read error. The CDR3 does not end in the conserved phenylalanine or tryptophan, so this is likely a read error. The chain links TRBV9 to TRBJ2-2, with a possible D match to TRBD1 (8 bases). The germline V gene has CDR1 SGDLS and CDR2 YYNGEE. The CDR3 is 19 amino acids. Trimming pared 6 bases from V and 3 bases from J, leaving 27 bases between. For the CDR3, the DNA is TGTGCCAGCAATCCGGCAGGGGGCGCGGGCGGGAGATACACCGGGGAGCTGTTTTCT. Protein product: CASNPAGGAGGRYTGELFS.

A word on this clonotype: An end of the junction does not agree with germline; a read error may underlie this. V gene TRBV11-3 combines with J gene TRBJ2-7; either TRBD1 or TRBD2 may fit D (6 bases each). Germline loops: CDR1 SGHNT, CDR2 YENEEA. The CDR3 length is 13 residues. The CDR3 DNA reads as TGTGCCAGCAGCTTGGGGGGCACCGGGGAGCTGTACTTC. Translation gives CASSLGGTGELYF.

This clonotype has at least ten counts. This chain connects TRBV10-3 to TRBJ2-1; either TRBD1 or TRBD2 may fit D (5 bases each). The V end lost 6 bases, the J end lost 3 bases, and 9 bases lay between the germline ends. Germline values: CDR1 ENHRY, CDR2 SYGVKD. The CDR3 sequence is 13 residues long. CDR3 in amino acids: CAIRGDDYNEQFF. Written as DNA, the CDR3 is TGTGCCATCAGGGGGGATGACTACAATGAGCAGTTCTTC.

This clonotype has at least ten counts. This chain links TRBV10-3 with TRBJ2-7, with 10 bases that match TRBD1. The junction had 11 bases not matched to a gene; V was cut back by 6 bases and J by 6 bases. The CDR3 is made up of 15 amino acids. The V gene's germline CDR1 is ENHRY and CDR2 SYGVKD. The CDR3 sequence is CAISQPGQGSSEQYF. The CDR3 bases are TGTGCCATCAGCCAACCGGGACAGGGGAGTAGCGAGCAGTACTTC.

This clonotype was detected only a few times. This chain joins TRBV28 and TRBJ2-7, with 7 bases fitting TRBD1. CDR3 length: 12 amino acids. Per the germline V gene, CDR1 is MDHEN and CDR2 is SYDVKM. V trimming: 8 bases; J trimming: 5 bases; junction bases outside the gene matches: 6. As DNA, the CDR3 is TGTGCCAGCCGACAGGGTACCCACGAGCAGTACTTC. Amino acids: CASRQGTHEQYF.

This clonotype was counted only a few times. The chain recombines TRBV4-1 with TRBJ2-1, with unresolved D. Deletions cut 3 bases from V and 6 bases from J, with 18 bases between. Germline values: CDR1 MGHRA, CDR2 YSYEKL. CDR3 size: 16 residues. The chain's CDR3 is CASSQLTPESLNEQFF. The DNA of the CDR3 is TGCGCCAGCAGCCAGCTTACGCCCGAAAGTCTCAATGAGCAGTTCTTC.